This T cell receptor (beta chain) came from a study of cytomegalovirus exposure and HLA in healthy donors. This clone was counted a few times. Germline V gives CDR1 LNHNV, CDR2 YYDKDF (reference sequence). V lost 2 bases and J lost 0, with 11 bases in between. The CDR3 is made up of 16 amino acids. Sequenced by immunoSEQ multiplex PCR; TCRdb stores in-frame clones only, minus some. This table holds 200,000 to 250,000 clones, roughly 80% found once. This TCR derives from a woman aged 18-29 years in good health and CMV-seronegative. V usage is TRBV15 and J usage is TRBJ2-1, with D tentatively TRBD1 (6 bases). The sequenced sample consisted of PBMCs. Here the CDR3 DNA reads TGTGCCACCAGCAGATTGGGACATCGCTCCTACAATGAGCAGTTCTTC. Translated: CATSRLGHRSYNEQFF.